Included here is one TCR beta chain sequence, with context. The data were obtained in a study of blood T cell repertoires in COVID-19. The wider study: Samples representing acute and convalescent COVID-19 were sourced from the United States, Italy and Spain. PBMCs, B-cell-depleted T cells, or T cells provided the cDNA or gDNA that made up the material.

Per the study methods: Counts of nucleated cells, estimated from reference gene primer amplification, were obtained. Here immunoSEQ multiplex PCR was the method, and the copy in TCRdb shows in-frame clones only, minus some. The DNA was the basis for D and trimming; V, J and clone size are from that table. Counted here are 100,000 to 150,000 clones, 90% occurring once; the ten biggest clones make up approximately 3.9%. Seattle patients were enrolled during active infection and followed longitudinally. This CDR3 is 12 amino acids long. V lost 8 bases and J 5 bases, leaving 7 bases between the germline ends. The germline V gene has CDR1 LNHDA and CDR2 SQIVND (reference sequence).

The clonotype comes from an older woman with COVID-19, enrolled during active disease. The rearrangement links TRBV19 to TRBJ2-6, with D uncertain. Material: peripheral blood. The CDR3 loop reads CASAVRANVLTF. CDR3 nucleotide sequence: TGTGCCAGTGCGGTGCGGGCCAACGTCCTGACTTTC.